This T cell receptor beta chain is from a study of blood T cell repertoires in COVID-19. Study in general: Some COVID-19 samples were acute and others convalescent; all came from the United States, Italy and Spain. T cells, B-cell-depleted T cells, or PBMCs supplied cDNA or gDNA.

Original data processing: Researchers report that nucleated cell counts were estimated from reference gene primer amplification. This table comes from immunoSEQ multiplex PCR, and its TCRdb copy is limited to in-frame clones, with some not included. V and J calls and clone size are given by that table; D and trimming were obtained from the DNA. Of around 200,000 clones in the sample, 80% to 90% were seen once. The germline gives CDR1 MDHEN, CDR2 SYDVKM. V gave up 4 bases and J gave up 4 bases; unmatched junction bases: 7. The CDR3 is made up of 15 amino acids. The chain employs TRBV28 and TRBJ2-1, with 7 bases lining up with TRBD2. This clonotype originated in a man in his sixties with acute or convalescent COVID-19. The sequenced material came from peripheral blood. The CDR3 loop reads CASSYRLAAYNEQFF. CDR3 sequence (DNA): TGTGCCAGCAGTTATAGACTAGCTGCTTACAATGAGCAGTTCTTC.